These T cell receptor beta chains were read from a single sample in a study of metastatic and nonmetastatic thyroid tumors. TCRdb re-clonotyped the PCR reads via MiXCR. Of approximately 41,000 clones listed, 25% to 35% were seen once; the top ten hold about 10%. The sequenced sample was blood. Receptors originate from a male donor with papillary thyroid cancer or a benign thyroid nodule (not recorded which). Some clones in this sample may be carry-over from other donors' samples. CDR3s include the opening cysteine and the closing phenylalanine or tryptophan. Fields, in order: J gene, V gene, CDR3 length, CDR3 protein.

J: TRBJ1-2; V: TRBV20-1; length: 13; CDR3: CSARDRKRGGYTF
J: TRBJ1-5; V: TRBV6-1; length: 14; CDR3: CASSSDRSNQPQHF
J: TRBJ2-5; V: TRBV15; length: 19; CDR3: CATSRDRLGGQGARETQYF
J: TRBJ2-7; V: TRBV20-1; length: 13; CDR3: CSAGTSGNYEQYF
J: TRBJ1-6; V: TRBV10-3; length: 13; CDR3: CAISRGENSPLHF
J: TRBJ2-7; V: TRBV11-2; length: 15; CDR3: CASSLGLGVSYEQYF
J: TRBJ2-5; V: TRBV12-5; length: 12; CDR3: CASGLDQGTQYF
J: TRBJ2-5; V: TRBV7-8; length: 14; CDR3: CASSLKEVEGTQYF
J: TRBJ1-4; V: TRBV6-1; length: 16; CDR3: CASSPGTGGASVKLFF
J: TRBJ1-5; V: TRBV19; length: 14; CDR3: CASSQGQGGQPQHF
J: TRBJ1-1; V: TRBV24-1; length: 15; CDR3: CATSDSGVKGTEAFF
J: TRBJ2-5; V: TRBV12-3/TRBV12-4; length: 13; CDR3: CASSLREIETQYF
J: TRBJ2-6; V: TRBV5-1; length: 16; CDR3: CASSLAPQSGANVLTF
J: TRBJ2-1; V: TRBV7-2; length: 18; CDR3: CASSLASSGQGIYNEQFF
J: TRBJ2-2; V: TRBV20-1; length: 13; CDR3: CSAEIWFTGELFF
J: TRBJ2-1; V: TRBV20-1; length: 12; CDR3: CSAMRGRNEQFF